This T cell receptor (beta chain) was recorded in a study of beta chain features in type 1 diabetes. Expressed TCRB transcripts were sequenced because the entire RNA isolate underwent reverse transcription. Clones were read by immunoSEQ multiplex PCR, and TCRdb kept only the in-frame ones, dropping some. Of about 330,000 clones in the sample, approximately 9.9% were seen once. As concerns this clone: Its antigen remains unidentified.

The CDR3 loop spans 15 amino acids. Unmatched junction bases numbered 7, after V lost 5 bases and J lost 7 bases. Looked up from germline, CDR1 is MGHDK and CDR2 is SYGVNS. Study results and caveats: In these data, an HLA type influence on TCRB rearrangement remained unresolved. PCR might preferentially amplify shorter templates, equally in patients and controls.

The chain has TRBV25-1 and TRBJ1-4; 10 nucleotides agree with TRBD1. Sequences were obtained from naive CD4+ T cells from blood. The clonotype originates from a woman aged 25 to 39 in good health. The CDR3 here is CASSLTGGAAEKLFF. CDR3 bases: TGTGCCAGCAGTTTGACAGGGGGCGCCGCTGAAAAACTGTTTTTT.